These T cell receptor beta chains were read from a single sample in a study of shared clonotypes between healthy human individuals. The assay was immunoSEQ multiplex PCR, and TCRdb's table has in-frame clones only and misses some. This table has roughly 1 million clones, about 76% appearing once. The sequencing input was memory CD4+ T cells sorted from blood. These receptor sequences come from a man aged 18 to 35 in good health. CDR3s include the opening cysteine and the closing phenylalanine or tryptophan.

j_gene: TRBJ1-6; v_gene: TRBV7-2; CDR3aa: CASSFTGAYNSPLHF
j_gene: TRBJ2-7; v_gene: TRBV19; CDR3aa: CASSSSDHYEQYF
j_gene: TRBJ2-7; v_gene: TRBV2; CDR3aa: CASARTGSSYEQYF
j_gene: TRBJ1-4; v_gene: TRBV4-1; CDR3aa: CASSRTGGTNEKLFF
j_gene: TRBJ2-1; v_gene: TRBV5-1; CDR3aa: CASSYGGGNYNEQFF
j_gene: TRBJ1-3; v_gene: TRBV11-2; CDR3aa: CASSPRGTVHSGNTIYF
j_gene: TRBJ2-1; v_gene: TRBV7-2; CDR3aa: CASSHSVAGGSYNEQFF
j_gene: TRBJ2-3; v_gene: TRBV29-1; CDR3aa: CSVHTGGDTQYF
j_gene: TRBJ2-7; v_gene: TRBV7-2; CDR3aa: CASSRSPIRYEQYF
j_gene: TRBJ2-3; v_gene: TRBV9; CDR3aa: CASSVVASGSTDTQYF
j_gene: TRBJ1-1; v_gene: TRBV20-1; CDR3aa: CSALRGEAFF
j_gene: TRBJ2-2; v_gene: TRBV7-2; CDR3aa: CASSPGSNTGELFF
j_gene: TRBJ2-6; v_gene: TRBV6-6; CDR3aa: CASRGTGANVLTF
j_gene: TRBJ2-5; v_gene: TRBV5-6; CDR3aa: CASSLARQGQYF
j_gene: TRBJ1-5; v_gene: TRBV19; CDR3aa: CASSRAGSQPQHF
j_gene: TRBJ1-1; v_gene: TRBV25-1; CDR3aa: CASSGTHMNTEAFF
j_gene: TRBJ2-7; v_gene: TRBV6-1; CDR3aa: CASSEGLGLYEQYF
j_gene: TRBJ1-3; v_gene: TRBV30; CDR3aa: CAWSVRSGQRGNTIYF
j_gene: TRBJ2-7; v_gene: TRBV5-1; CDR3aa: CASSSNPGTGKDEQYF
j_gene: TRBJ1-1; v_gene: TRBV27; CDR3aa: CASSFRDRGREAFF
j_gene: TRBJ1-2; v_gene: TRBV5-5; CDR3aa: CASSPGQASYGYTF
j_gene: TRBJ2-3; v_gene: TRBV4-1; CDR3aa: CASSRFGTSGYRGTDTQYF
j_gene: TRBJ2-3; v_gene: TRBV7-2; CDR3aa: CASSSGTSGRTQYF
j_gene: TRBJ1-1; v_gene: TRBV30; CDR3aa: CAWSRAGSRAFF
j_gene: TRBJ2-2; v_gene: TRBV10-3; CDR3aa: CAISPRAKNTGELFF
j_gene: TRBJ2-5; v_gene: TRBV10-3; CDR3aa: CAISVTWTLAGEETQYF
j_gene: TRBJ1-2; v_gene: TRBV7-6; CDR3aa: CASSSRANRGSNYGYTF
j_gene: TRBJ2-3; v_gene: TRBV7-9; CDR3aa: CASSSGLAGLYYTDTQYF
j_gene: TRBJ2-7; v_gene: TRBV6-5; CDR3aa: CATMLAAGGPYEQYF
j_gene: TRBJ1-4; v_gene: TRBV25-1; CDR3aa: CASKGGVGEKLFF
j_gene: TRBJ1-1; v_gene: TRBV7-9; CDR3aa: CASSLRAGFEAFF
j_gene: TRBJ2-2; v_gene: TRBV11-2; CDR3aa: CASSRWTGETGELFF
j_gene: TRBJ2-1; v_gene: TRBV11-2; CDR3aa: CASSTSWTGPSEQFF
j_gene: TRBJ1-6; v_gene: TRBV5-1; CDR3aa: CASRGGQGGSPLHF
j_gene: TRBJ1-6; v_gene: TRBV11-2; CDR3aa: CASSLTGVNSPLHF
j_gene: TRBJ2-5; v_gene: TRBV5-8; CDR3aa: CASPAGKVTRETQYF
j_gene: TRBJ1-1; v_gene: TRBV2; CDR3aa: CASRGGTEAFF
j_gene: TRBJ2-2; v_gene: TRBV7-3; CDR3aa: CASSLMASGANTGELFF
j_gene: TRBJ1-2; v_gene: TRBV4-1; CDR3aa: CASSQDNQLGEGSGYTF
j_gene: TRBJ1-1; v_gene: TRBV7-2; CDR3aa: CASSPEVLNTEAFF
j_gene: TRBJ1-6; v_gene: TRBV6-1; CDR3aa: CASSEVGGSPLHF
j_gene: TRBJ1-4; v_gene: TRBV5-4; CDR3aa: CASSLLWVSGGKLFF
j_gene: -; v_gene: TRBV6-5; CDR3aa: CASSSAGTALYEQYF
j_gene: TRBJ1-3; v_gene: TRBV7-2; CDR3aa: CASSLLGQGGNTIYF
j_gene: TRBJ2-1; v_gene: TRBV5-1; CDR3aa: CASSSLAGADNEQFF
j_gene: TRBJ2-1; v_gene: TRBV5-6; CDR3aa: CASSLVSLAASSYNEQFF
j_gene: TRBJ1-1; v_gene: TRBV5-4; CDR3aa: CASSPQGVTEAFF
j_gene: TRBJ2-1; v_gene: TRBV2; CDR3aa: CASTLHPGLLNEQFF
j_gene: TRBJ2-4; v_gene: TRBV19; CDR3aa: CASSIGSSGSGLIQYF
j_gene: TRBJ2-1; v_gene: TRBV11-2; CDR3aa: CASSRTFNEQFF
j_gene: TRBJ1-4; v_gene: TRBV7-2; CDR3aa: CASSFGRGGEKLFF
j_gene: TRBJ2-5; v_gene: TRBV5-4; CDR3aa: CASSSTGQETQYF
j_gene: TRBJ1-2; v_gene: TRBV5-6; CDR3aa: CASSLRQASGYTF
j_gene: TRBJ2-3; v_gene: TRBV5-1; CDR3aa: CASNRESVTSTDTQYF
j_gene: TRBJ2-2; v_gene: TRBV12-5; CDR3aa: CASGLVLDTGELFF
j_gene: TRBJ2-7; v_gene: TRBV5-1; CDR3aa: CASSEWGTGFNVEQYF
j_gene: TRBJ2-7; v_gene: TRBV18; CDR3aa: CASSPRPGSYEQYF
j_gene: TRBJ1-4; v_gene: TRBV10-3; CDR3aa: CAISPQGANEKLFF